This T cell receptor beta chain was sequenced in a study of blood T cell repertoires in COVID-19. Study in general: Collection of acute and convalescent COVID-19 samples took place in the United States, Italy and Spain. PBMCs, B-cell-depleted T cells, or T cells were the source of the cDNA or gDNA that made up the material.

How the authors handled the data: Researchers report that nucleated cell counts were estimated from reference gene primer amplification. Only in-frame clones appear in the TCRdb table, and some are missing; sequencing was by immunoSEQ multiplex PCR. V and J calls plus clone size are reproduced from that table; the DNA served to infer D and trimming. The sample shows 250,000 to 300,000 clones, 70% to 90% of them seen only once. CDR1 is SGHAT, CDR2 FQNNGV, per germline. Trimming took 3 bases from V and 1 from J, leaving 14 bases between them. The CDR3 extends over 16 amino acids. Sequenced: peripheral blood. The origin of this receptor is a man under 40 with active or convalescent COVID-19. The chain is built from TRBV11-2 and TRBJ2-3; possibly TRBD2 for D (5 bases). The CDR3, as DNA: TGTGCCAGCAGCTTTGGGTGGACTGGACGCACAGATACGCAGTATTTT. Its protein is CASSFGWTGRTDTQYF.